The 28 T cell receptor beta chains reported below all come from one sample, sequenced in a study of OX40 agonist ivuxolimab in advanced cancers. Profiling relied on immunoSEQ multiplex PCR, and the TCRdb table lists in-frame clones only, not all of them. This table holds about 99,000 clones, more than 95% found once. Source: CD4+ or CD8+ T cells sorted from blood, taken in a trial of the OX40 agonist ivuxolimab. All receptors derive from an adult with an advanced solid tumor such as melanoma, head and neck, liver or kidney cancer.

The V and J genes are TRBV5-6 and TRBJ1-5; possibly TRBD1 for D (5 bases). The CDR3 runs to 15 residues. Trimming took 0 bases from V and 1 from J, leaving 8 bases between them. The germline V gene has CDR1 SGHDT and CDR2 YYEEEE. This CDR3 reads CASSLGRQSNQPQHF. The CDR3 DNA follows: TGTGCCAGCAGCTTGGGGCGACAGAGCAATCAGCCCCAGCATTTT.

The CDR3 reads CASSPTPPILGYTF. The CDR3 coding sequence is TGTGCCAGCAGTCCCACCCCCCCCATATTGGGCTACACCTTC. The chain has TRBV27 and TRBJ1-2; D unclear. Trimming cost V 5 bases and J 8 bases, with 18 bases left between them. The V gene's germline CDR1 is MNHEY and CDR2 SMNVEV (reference sequence). This CDR3 is built from 14 residues.

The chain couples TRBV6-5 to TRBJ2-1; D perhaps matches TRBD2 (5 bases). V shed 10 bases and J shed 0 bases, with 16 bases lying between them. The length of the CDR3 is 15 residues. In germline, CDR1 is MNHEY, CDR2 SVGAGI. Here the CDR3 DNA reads TGTGCCAATCGAACAGCGGTTAGCTCCTACAATGAGCAGTTCTTC. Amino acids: CANRTAVSSYNEQFF.

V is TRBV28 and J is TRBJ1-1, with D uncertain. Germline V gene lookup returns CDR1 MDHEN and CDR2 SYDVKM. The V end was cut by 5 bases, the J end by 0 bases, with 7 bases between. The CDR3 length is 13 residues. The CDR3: CASSQVLNTEAFF. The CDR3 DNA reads TGTGCCAGCAGTCAAGTCCTGAACACTGAAGCTTTCTTT.

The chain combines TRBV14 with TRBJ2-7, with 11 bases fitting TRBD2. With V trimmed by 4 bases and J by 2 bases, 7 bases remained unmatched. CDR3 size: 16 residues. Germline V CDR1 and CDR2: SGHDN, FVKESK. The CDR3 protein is CASSLQGLAVPYEQYF. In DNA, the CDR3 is TGTGCCAGCAGCCTCCAGGGACTAGCGGTGCCCTACGAGCAGTACTTC. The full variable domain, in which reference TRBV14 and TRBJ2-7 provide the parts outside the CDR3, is EAGVTQFPSHSVIEKGQTVTLRCDPISGHDNLYWYRRVMGKEIKFLLHFVKESKQDESGMPNNRFLAERTGGTYSTLKVQPAELEDSGVYFCASSLQGLAVPYEQYFGPGTRLTVT.

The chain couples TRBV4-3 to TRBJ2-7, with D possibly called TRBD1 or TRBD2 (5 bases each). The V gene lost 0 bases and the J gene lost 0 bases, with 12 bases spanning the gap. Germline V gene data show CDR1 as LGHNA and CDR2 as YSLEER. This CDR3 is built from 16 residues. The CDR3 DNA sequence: TGCGCCAGCAGCCAAGATCGGGGCGGGTTCTCCTACGAGCAGTACTTC. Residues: CASSQDRGGFSYEQYF.

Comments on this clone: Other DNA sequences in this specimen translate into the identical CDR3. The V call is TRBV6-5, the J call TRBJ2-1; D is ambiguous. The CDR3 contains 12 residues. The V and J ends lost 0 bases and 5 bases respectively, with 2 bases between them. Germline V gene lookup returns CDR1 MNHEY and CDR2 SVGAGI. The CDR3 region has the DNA TGTGCCAGCAGTTACTCAGACAATGAGCAGTTCTTC. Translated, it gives CASSYSDNEQFF.

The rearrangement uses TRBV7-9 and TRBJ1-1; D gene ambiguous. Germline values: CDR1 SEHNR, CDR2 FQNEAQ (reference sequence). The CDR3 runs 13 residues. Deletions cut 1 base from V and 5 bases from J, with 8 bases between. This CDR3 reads CASSLGTGTEAFF. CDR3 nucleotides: TGTGCCAGCAGCTTAGGGACCGGGACTGAAGCTTTCTTT.

The CDR3 sequence is CASSLGVEQYF. The CDR3 bases are TGTGCCAGCAGCTTAGGAGTTGAGCAGTACTTC. This chain uses TRBV7-2 with TRBJ2-7; D gene uncertain. Trimming left V 1 base short and J 7 bases short, with 5 bases between. This CDR3 has 11 residues. Germline-derived CDR1 and CDR2 are SGHTA and FQGNSA.

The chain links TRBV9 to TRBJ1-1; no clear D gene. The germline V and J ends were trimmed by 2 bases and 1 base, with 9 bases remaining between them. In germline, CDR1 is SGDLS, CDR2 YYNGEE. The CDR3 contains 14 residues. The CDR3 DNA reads TGTGCCAGCAGCGTGAGTGGGCAGAACACTGAAGCTTTCTTT. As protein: CASSVSGQNTEAFF. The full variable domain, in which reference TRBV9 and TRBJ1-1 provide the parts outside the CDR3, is DSGVTQTPKHLITATGQRVTLRCSPRSGDLSVYWYQQSLDQGLQFLIQYYNGEERAKGNILERFSAQQFPDLHSELNLSSLELGDSALYFCASSVSGQNTEAFFGQGTRLTVV.

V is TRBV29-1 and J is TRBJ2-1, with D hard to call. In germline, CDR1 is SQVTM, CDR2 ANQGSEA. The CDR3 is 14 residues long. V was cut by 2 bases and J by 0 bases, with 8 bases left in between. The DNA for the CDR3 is TGCAGCGTTGAATTTGCGGCCTCCTACAATGAGCAGTTCTTC. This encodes CSVEFAASYNEQFF.

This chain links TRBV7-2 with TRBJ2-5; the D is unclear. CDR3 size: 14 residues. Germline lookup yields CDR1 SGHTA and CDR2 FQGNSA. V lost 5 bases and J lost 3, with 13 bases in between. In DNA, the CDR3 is TGTGCCAGCAGCCGCCCTCGTTGGGAAGAGACCCAGTACTTC. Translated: CASSRPRWEETQYF.

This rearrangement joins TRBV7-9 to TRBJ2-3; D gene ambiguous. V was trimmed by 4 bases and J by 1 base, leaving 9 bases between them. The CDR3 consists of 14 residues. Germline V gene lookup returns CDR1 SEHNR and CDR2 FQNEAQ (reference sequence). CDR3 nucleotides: TGTGCCAGCAGCTCCCCGATTGGCACAGATACGCAGTATTTT. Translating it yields CASSSPIGTDTQYF.

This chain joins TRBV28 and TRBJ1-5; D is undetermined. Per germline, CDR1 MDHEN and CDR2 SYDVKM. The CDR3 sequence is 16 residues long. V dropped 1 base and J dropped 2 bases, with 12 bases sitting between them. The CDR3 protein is CASSLSGKVGNQPQHF. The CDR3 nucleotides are TGTGCCAGCAGTTTATCAGGAAAGGTTGGCAATCAGCCCCAGCATTTT.

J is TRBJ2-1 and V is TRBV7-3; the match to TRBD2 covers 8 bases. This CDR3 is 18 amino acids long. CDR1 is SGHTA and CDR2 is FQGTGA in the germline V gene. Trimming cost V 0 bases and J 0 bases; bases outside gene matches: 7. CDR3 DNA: TGTGCCAGCAGCTTAACATCCCGGACTAGCACCTCCTACAATGAGCAGTTCTTC. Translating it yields CASSLTSRTSTSYNEQFF.

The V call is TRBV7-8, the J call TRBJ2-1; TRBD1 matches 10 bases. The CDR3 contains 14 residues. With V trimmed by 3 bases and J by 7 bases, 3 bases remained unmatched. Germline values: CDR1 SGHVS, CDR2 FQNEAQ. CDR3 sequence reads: CASSFRQGANEQFF. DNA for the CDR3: TGTGCCAGCAGCTTTCGACAGGGGGCAAATGAGCAGTTCTTC.

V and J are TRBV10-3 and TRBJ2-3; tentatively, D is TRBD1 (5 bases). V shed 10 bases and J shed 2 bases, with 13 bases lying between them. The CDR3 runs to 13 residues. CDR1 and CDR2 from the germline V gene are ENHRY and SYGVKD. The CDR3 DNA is TGTGCCACCAAACAGGAACTCACAGATACGCAGTATTTT. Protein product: CATKQELTDTQYF.

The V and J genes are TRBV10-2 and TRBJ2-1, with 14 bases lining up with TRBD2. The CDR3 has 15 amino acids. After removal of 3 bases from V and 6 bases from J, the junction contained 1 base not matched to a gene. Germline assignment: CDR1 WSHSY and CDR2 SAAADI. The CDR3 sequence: CASSDGTSGGNEQFF. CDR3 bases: TGCGCCAGCAGTGACGGGACTAGCGGGGGCAATGAGCAGTTCTTC.

CDR3 residues: CASSPGWVSGYEQYF. CDR3 nucleotides: TGTGCCAGCAGCCCCGGGTGGGTGAGCGGCTACGAGCAGTACTTC. The gene calls are TRBV5-8 and TRBJ2-7; D might be TRBD2 (5 bases). Trimming took 4 bases from V and 3 from J, leaving 17 bases between them. Germline V gene data show CDR1 as SGHTS and CDR2 as YDEGEE. The CDR3 contains 15 residues.

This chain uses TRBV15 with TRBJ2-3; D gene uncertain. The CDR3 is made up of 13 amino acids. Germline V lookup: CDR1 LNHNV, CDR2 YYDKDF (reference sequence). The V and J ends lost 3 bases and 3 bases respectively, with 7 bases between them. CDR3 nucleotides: TGTGCCACCAGCAGCCCGAATACAGATACGCAGTATTTT. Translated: CATSSPNTDTQYF.

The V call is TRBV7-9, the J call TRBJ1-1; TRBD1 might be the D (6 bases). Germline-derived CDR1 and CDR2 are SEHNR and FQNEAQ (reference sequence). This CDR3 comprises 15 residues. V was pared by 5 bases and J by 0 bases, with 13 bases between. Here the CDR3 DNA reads TGTGCCAGCAGCCCTGGGACATTCATGAACACTGAAGCTTTCTTT. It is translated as CASSPGTFMNTEAFF.

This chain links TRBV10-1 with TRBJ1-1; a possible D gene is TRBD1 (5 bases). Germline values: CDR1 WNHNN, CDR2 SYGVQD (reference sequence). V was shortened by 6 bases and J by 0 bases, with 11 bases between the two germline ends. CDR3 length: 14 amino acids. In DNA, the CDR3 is TGCGCCAGCAGCCCGACAGTTATGAACACTGAAGCTTTCTTT. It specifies CASSPTVMNTEAFF.

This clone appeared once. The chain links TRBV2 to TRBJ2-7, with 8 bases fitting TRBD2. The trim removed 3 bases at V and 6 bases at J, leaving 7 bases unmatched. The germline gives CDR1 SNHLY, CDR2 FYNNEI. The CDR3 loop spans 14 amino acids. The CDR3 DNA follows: TGTGCCAGCAGTGAGTACAGCGGGAGCCCCGAGCAGTACTTC. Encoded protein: CASSEYSGSPEQYF.

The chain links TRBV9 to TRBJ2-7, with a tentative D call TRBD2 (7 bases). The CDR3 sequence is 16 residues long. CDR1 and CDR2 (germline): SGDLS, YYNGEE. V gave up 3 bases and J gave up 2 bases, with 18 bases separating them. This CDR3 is CASSASGRGLTYEQYF. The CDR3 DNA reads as TGTGCCAGCAGCGCTTCAGGGCGGGGGCTAACCTACGAGCAGTACTTC.

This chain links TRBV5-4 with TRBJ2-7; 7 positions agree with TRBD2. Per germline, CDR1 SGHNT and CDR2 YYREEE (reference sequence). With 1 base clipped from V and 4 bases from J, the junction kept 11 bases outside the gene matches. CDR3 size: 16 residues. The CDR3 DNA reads TGTGCCAGCAGCTTGTCTCTGGGCCAGGGAGGGTACGAGCAGTACTTC. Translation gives CASSLSLGQGGYEQYF.

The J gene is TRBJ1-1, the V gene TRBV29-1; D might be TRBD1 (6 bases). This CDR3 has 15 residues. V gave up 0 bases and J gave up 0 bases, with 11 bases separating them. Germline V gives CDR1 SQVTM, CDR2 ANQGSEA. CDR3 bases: TGCAGCGTTGAAGAATGGGGGACATTGAACACTGAAGCTTTCTTT. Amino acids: CSVEEWGTLNTEAFF.

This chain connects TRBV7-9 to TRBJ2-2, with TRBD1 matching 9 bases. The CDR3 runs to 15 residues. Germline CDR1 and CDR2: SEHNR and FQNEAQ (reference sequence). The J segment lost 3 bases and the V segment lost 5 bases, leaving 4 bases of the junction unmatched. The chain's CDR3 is CASSPRTGDTGELFF. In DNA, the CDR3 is TGTGCCAGCAGCCCCCGGACAGGGGACACCGGGGAGCTGTTTTTT.

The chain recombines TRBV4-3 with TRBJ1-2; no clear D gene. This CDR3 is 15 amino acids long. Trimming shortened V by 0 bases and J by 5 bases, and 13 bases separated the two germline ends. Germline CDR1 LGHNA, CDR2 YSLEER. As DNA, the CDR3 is TGCGCCAGCAGCCAAGATTACGAAATTGAATATGGCTACACCTTC. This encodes CASSQDYEIEYGYTF.